The T cell receptor beta chain under discussion was sequenced for a study of T cell changes during pregnancy in multiple sclerosis. With 3 bases removed from V and 4 bases from J, the gap between germline ends came to 21 bases. The CDR3 consists of 17 residues. Looked up from germline, CDR1 is MNHNS and CDR2 is SASEGT. Here immunoSEQ multiplex PCR was the method, and the copy in TCRdb shows in-frame clones only, minus some. The table shows 130,000 or so clones, with around 95% occurring only once. Here the sequenced sample was peripheral blood, taken after pregnancy. The clonotype originates from a female donor with multiple sclerosis, enrolled in a pregnancy study. The rearrangement joins TRBV6-1 to TRBJ2-5; tentatively, D is TRBD1 (7 bases). The CDR3 DNA follows: TGTGCCAGCAGTGATATACAGACAGGGCTGGGGGGAGAGACCCAGTACTTC. Translated, it gives CASSDIQTGLGGETQYF.